Sequencing of this T cell receptor (beta chain) was carried out in a study of cytomegalovirus exposure and HLA in healthy donors. Study-level background: An analysis done earlier identified 117 million unique TCR beta sequences from about 179 million T cells.

The CDR3 is made up of 12 amino acids. Germline CDR1 and CDR2: LNHDA and SQIVND (reference sequence). The V and J ends lost 6 bases and 4 bases respectively, with 7 bases between them. The PCR employed 60 Vbeta primers together with 13 Jbeta primers. Assay used: immunoSEQ multiplex PCR; TCRdb lists only in-frame clones, some missing. The sample has 180,000 or so clones; around 75% are singletons. The sequence was obtained from a woman in her thirties or forties in good health and CMV-seropositive. The specimen was PBMCs. The V call is TRBV19, the J call TRBJ1-5; D is uncertain. CDR3 residues: CASSPSNQPQHF. Written as DNA, the CDR3 is TGTGCCAGTAGCCCTAGTAATCAGCCCCAGCATTTT.